This record concerns one T cell receptor beta chain sequence. The antigen remains undetermined. Just one base apart from a much larger clone, this may be a read error. The sample comes from a study of blood T cells in healthy people across ages. Study findings and constraints: Samples with more naive T cells showed higher observed beta diversity. Older age coincided with a roughly linear decline in TCR beta diversity per million T cells.

Sample donors were healthy Caucasian individuals that came from Russia, aged 6 to 90. PCR was performed a second time for about 7 to 12 cycles using a sample-barcoded 5' primer and a J-beta primer mix. TCRdb reprocessed the 5' RACE reads via MiXCR and lists one record per CDR3 protein. The table shows around 820,000 distinct CDR3 sequences, with more than 20% occurring only once. The CDR3 length is 13 residues. V lost 7 bases, J lost 8 bases, and 8 bases stayed unmatched. These same records also appear under a second study, on T cells of mothers and their children.

The specimen sequenced was blood. The genes are TRBV12-3 or TRBV12-4 and TRBJ2-1; 7 nucleotides match TRBD1. This sequence originates from a boy younger than 18 in good health. DNA for the CDR3: TGTGCCAGCACCCCGACAGGGCCCGATGAGCAGTTCTTC. Translation gives CASTPTGPDEQFF.